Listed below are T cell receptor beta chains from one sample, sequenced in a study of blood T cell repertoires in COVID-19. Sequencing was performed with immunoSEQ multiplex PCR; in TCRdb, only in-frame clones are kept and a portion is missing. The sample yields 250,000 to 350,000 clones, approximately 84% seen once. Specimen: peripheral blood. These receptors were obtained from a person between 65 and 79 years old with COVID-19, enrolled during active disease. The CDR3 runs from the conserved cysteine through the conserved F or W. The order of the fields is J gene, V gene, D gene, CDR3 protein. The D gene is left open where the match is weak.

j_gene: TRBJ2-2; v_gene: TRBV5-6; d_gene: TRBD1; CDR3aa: CASSMPGQANTGELFF
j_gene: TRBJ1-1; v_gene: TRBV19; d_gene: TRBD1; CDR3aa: CASSITGVNTEAFF
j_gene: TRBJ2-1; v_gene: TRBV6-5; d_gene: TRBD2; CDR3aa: CASSSRTSNYNEQFF
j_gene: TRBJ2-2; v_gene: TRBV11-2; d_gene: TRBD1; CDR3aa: CASSFLGQGETGELFF
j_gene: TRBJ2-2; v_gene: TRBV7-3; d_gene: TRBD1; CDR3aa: CASSFARLTRTGDTGELFF
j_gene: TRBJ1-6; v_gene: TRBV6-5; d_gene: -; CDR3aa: CASLLGGNSPLHF
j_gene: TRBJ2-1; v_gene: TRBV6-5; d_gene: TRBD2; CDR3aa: CASSYGVSGTNEQFF
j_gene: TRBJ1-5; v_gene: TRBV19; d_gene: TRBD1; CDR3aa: CASKSTGNNQPQHF
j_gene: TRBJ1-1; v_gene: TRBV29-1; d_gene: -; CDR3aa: CSVERHIRATEAFF
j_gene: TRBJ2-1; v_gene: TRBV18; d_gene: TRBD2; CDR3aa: CASSTRLAGVNEQFF